The text below deals with one TCR beta chain. This clone was recorded once. There is no known antigen for this receptor. It has no much larger one-base neighbor in the sample; base qualities were not kept. This sample stems from a study of shared clonotypes between healthy human individuals (TCRdb year 2020). The study in broad terms: The cohort included a few men and a couple of women between 18 and 49 years of age. Between about 0.8 and 9 billion PBMCs per donor were obtained by leukapheresis. The study deeply sequenced blood TCR repertoires of several healthy adults to estimate repertoire size and the extent of clonotype sharing between individuals. To increase sequencing depth and limit assay-specific biases, different laboratories used diverse techniques to prepare libraries and sequence TCR repertoires. Results and caveats for the whole study, not just this receptor: Pairwise subsampling indicated that sequencing depth was expected to affect the degree of clonotype sharing among donors. Sampling was restricted to blood, and TCR repertoires in tissue are likely to differ from TCR repertoires in blood. Because the study included a small number of donors, the genetic and exposure-history diversity represented was limited.

The germline ends are 11 bases apart after V is trimmed by 3 bases and J by 1 base. Per the germline V gene, SGDLS is the CDR1 and YYNGEE is the CDR2. The CDR3 covers 15 residues, taking in both the cysteine and the phenylalanine. Here the CDR3 DNA is all that survives: 45 bases in frame from base 1. The donors were healthy, HIV-negative adults with no recently reported acute infections or vaccinations. All donors were Caucasian adults living in Nashville, Tennessee, USA. For unsorted samples, 80 million to 100 million PBMCs were counted, and genomic DNA was extracted using the QIAamp DNA Blood Mini kit. Blood was obtained by leukapheresis, after which PBMCs were separated by Ficoll-Histopaque density gradient centrifugation and cryopreserved in liquid nitrogen vapor phase. Using the deep immunoSEQ assay, multiplex PCR amplified TCR CDR3 regions from genomic DNA. Extracted genomic DNA from each cell subset was spread evenly across all wells of several immunoSEQ 96-well plates, with each plate serving as a replicate. For unsorted PBMC, approximately 290 ng of genomic DNA, equivalent to about 30,000 T cell genomes, went into each replicate PCR. Genomic DNA from unsorted PBMC was sequenced over ten immunoSEQ deep assay plates. The purified libraries were quantified using a Qubit 3.0 fluorometer, sized with a Bioanalyzer 2100, and then quantified again using the KAPA Library Quantification kit. Every immunoSEQ 96-well plate was sequenced on a separate single-read 150-cycle Illumina NextSeq 550 flow cell. The paper's data handling went like this. Because the immunoSEQ output held only junctional sequences and lacked quality scores, the filtering could not match the filtering applied to full-length reads. To assign V/J genes and CDR3, sequences were annotated against IMGT germline references using PyIR, a Python wrapper for IgBLAST v1.9. Any read was removed if the V/J assignment was weak (E-value above 1e-6), the CDR3 was missing, or the read contained stop codons, out-of-frame junctions, or ambiguous translated residues. V3J clonotypes were defined as sequences sharing the same inferred V gene, J gene, and CDR3 amino acid sequence. Percentage overlap between repertoires was calculated by dividing the number of shared unique clonotypes by the size of the smaller repertoire. RTK rarefaction, the Chao1 estimator, and Recon v2.1 estimates of unobserved clonotypes were used to assess repertoire richness. In its TCRdb copy, this immuneACCESS table keeps in-frame sequences only and misses some clones. Where compared with another copy, unresolved V genes explain less than half of these, and the others have no known cause. Clone size and the V and J calls come from that table; the DNA yielded D and trimming. The sample table records fewer than 600,000 clones; roughly 78% of these occur just once. In total, the top ten clones hold 10% to 15% of the sample.

The receptor was derived from a woman aged 40 to 50 in good health. Some clones in this sample may be carry-over from other donors' samples. The chain was built from TRBV9 and TRBJ2-1; the D gene is perhaps TRBD1 or TRBD2, each of them matching over 7 bases. Sequencing used PBMCs. This receptor carries the CDR3 CASSEQGGSYNEQFF. The nucleotide sequence reads as follows: TGTGCCAGCAGCGAGCAGGGGGGGTCCTACAATGAGCAGTTCTTC.